This T cell receptor beta chain was retrieved from a study of tumor-infiltrating lymphocytes in primary liver carcinoma. Study as a whole: Patients, male and female, were 30 to 69 years old. Sample yields, roughly 3.65 to 8 million productive TCRbeta reads, were similar across the tissue types.

As for this clonotype: A junction end diverges from the germline sequence, so it may reflect a read error.

Blood RNA came from unsorted whole blood; germline DNA was also extracted. The authors collected about 4 milliliters of peripheral blood before surgery. Starting from approximately 470 ng of total RNA, TCR beta cDNA was produced with a primer in the constant region. Generation of the TCR beta libraries relied on three nested multiplex PCR rounds using slightly modified ARM-PCR. A C-beta reverse primer was combined with TRBV1-TRBV30 forward primers in the first two PCR rounds, and each round had around 11 cycles. Each CDR3 protein is one row after TCRdb ran MiXCR on the multiplex PCR reads. The table has approximately 330,000 distinct CDR3 sequences, 65% seen once. The CDR3 consists of 13 residues. Per the germline V gene, CDR1 is MNHNS and CDR2 is SASEGT.

This rearrangement joins TRBV6-1 to TRBJ2-5; the D gene is possibly TRBD2 (7 bases). Sequenced material: peripheral blood. This clonotype was obtained from a man aged 35 to 55 with primary liver carcinoma and hepatitis B virus infection. Here the CDR3 DNA reads TGTACCAGCAGGGAGGGGGGTAGCGGGACCCAGTACTTC. Residues: CTSREGGSGTQYF.